This T cell receptor (beta chain) was documented in a study of human T cells and chemical hapten exposure. Study outcomes and limitations: TCRs at a frequency above 1 in 1000 stayed unchanged with DPC sensitization.

As for time point: healthy volunteer bleed at 2 weeks. The starting material, unfractionated whole blood, was used for total RNA extraction. About this clonotype: Its antigen is not known.

For the library, individual cDNA molecules each received unique molecular identifiers. A single record per CDR3 protein comes from TCRdb applying MiXCR to the RACE reads. The sample includes tens of thousands of distinct CDR3 sequences, 7.4% of them seen just once. The germline CDR1 and CDR2 sequences are SEHNR and FQNEAQ (reference sequence). V was cut by 4 bases and J by 1 base, with 13 bases left in between. CDR3 length equals 15 residues. The sequence came from a human donor in good health. Some clones in this sample may be carry-over from other donors' samples. The chain combines TRBV7-9 with TRBJ1-1; no definite D call. The specimen sequenced was whole blood. The chain's CDR3 is CASSSDRRRNTEAFF. CDR3 bases: TGTGCCAGCAGCTCAGATAGGAGGCGGAACACTGAAGCTTTCTTT. Full variable domain (rest looked up from reference TRBV7-9 and TRBJ1-1): DTGVSQNPRHKITKRGQNVTFRCDPISEHNRLYWYRQTLGQGPEFLTYFQNEAQLEKSRLLSDRFSAERPKGSFSTLEIQRTEQGDSAMYLCASSSDRRRNTEAFFGQGTRLTVV.